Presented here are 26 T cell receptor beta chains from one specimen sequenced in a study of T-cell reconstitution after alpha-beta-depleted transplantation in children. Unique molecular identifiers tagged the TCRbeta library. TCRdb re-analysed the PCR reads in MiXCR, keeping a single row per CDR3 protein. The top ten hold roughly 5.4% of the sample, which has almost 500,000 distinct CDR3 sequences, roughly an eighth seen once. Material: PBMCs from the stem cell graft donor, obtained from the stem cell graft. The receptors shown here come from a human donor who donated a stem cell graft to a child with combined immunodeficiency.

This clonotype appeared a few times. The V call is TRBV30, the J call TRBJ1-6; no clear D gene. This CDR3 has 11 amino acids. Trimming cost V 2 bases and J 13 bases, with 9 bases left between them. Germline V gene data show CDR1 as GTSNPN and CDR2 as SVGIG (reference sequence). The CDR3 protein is CAWSKGGPLHF. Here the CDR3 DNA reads TGTGCCTGGAGTAAGGGAGGTCCCCTCCACTTT.

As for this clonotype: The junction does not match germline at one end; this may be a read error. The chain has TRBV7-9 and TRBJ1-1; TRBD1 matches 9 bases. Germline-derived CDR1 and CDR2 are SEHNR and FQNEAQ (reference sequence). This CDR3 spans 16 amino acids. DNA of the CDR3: TGTTCCAGCAGCTCCGGGACAGGGACTCTGAACACTGAAGCTTTCTTT. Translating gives CSSSSGTGTLNTEAFF.

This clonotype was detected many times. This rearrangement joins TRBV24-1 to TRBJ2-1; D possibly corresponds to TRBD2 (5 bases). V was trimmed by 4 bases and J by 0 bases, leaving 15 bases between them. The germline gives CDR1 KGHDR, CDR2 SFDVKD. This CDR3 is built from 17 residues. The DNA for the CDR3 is TGTGCCACCAGTGAACCGGACGGGATTAGCTCCTACAATGAGCAGTTCTTC. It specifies CATSEPDGISSYNEQFF.

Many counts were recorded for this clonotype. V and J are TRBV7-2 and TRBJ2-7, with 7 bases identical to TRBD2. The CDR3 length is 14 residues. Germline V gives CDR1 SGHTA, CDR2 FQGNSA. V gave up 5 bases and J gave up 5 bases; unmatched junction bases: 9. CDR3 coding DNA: TGTGCCAGCAGCCCCGAGGGGAGGGCTAACGAGCAGTACTTC. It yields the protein CASSPEGRANEQYF. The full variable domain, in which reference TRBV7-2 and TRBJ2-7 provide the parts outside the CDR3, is GAGVSQSPSNKVTEKGKDVELRCDPISGHTALYWYRQSLGQGLEFLIYFQGNSAPDKSGLPSDRFSAERTGGSVSTLTIQRTQQEDSAVYLCASSPEGRANEQYFGPGTRLTVT.

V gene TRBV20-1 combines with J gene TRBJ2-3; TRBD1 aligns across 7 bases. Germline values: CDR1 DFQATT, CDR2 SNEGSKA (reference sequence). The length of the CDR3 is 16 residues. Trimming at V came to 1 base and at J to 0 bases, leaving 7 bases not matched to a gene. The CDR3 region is CSARAGQVESTDTQYF. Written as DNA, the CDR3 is TGCAGTGCTAGAGCCGGACAGGTGGAAAGCACAGATACGCAGTATTTT.

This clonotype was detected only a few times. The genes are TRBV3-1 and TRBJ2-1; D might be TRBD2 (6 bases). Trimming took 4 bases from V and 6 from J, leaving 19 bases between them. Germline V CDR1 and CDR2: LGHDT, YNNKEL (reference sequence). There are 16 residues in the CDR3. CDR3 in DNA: TGTGCCAGCAGCCTCTCCCTAGCGACGACGGGCAATGAGCAGTTCTTC. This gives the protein CASSLSLATTGNEQFF.

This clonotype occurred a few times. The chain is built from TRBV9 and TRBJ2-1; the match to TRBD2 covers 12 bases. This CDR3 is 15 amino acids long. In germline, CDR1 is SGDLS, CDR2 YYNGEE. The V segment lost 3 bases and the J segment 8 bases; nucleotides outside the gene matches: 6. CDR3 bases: TGTGCCAGCAGCGCTAGCGGGAGGGCCCTAGATGAGCAGTTCTTC. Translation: CASSASGRALDEQFF. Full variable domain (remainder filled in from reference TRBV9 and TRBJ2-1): DSGVTQTPKHLITATGQRVTLRCSPRSGDLSVYWYQQSLDQGLQFLIQYYNGEERAKGNILERFSAQQFPDLHSELNLSSLELGDSALYFCASSASGRALDEQFFGPGTRLTVL.

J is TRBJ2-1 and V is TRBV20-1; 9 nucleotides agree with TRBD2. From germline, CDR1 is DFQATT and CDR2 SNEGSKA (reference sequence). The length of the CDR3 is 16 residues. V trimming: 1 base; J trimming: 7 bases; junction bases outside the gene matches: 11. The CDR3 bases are TGCAGTGCTAGAGTTCCAGCGGGGGGATCGATGAATGAGCAGTTCTTC. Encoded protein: CSARVPAGGSMNEQFF.

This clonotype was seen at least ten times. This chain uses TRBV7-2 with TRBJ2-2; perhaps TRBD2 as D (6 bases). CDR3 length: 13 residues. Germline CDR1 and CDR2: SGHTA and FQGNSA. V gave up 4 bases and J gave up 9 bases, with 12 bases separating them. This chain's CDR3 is CASSSGTLRELFF. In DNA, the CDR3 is TGTGCCAGCAGCTCGGGGACTCTAAGGGAGCTGTTTTTT.

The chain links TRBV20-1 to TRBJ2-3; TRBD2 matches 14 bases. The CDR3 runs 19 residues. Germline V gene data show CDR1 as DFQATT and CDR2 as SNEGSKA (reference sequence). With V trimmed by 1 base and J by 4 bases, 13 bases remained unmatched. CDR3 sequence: CSARGRLAGGPGLADTQYF. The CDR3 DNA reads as TGCAGTGCTAGAGGCCGACTAGCGGGAGGGCCGGGGTTAGCAGATACGCAGTATTTT.

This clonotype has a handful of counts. This chain's CDR3 is CASSLREAGELFF. CDR3 sequence (DNA): TGTGCCAGCAGTTTAAGGGAGGCCGGGGAGCTGTTTTTT. This chain links TRBV12-3 or TRBV12-4 with TRBJ2-2, with a weak D call TRBD2 (6 bases). V was shortened by 2 bases and J by 6 bases, with 7 bases between the two germline ends. The CDR3 runs to 13 residues.

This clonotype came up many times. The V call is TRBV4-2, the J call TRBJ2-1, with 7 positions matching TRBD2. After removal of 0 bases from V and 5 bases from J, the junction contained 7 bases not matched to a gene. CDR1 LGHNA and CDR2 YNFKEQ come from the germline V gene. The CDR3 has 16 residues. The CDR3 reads CASSQDRPSGDNEQFF. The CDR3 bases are TGTGCCAGCAGCCAAGATAGGCCTAGCGGTGACAATGAGCAGTTCTTC.

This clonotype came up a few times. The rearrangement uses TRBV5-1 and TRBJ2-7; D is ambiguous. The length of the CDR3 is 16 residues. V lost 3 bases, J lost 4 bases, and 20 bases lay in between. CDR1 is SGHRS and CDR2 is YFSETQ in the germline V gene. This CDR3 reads CASSSALSSVGYEQYF. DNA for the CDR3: TGCGCCAGCAGCTCAGCTCTGTCAAGCGTGGGGTACGAGCAGTACTTC.

As DNA, the CDR3 is TGTGCCAGCAGCCGAGGGATTTCCGCATCGGGGGAGACCCAGTACTTC. It translates to CASSRGISASGETQYF. The chain joins TRBV7-3 to TRBJ2-5, with D possibly being TRBD2 (5 bases). The germline CDR1 and CDR2 sequences are SGHTA and FQGTGA. V lost 5 bases, J lost 5 bases, and 21 bases lay in between. The CDR3 runs to 16 residues.

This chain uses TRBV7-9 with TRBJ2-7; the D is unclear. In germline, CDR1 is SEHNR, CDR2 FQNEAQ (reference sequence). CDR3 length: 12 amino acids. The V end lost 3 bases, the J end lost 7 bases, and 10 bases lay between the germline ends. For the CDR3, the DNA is TGTGCCAGCAGCTTTGACACGGTGGAGCAGTACTTC. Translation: CASSFDTVEQYF.

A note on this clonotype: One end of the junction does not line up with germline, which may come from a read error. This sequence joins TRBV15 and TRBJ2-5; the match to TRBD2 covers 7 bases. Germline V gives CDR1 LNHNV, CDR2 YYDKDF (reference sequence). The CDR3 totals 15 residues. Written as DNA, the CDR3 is TGTGCCTCCAGCAGACCGGGACTACCCCAAGAGACCCAGTACTTC. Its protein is CASSRPGLPQETQYF.

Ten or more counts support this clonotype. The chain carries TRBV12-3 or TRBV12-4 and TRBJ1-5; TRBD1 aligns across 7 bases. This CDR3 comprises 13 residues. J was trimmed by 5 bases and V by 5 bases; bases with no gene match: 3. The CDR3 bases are TGTGCCAGCAGTAAGGACAGGCATCAGCCCCAGCATTTT. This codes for CASSKDRHQPQHF.

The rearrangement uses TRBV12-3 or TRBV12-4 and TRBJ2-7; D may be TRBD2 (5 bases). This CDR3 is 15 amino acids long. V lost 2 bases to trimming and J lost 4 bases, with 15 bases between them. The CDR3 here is CASSLRLALRYEQYF. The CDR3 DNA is TGTGCCAGCAGTTTACGGCTAGCATTACGGTACGAGCAGTACTTC.

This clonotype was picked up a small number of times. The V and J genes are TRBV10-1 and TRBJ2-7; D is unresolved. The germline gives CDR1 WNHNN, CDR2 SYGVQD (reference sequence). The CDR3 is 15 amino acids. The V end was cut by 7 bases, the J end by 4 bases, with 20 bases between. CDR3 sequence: CASTARPRPGYEQYF. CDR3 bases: TGCGCCAGCACAGCGAGACCTCGACCTGGGTACGAGCAGTACTTC.

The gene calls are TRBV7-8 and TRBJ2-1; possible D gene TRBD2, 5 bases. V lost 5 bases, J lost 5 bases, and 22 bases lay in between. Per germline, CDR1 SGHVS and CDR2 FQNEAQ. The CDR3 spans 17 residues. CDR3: CASSLIGLSGTNNEQFF. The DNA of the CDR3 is TGTGCCAGCAGCCTTATAGGCCTCAGCGGCACCAACAATGAGCAGTTCTTC.

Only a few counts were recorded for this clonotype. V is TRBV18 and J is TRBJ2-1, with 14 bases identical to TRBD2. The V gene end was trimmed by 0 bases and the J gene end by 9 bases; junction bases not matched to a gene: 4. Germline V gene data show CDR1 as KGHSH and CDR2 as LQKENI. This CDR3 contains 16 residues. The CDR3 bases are TGTGCCAGCTCACCACCGGGAGGACTAGCGGGAGGTGAGCAGTTCTTC. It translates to CASSPPGGLAGGEQFF.

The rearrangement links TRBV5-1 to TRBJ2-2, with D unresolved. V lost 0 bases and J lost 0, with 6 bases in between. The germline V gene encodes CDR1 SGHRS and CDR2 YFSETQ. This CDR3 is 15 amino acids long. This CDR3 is CASSLVPANTGELFF. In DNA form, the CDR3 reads TGCGCCAGCAGCTTGGTGCCGGCGAACACCGGGGAGCTGTTTTTT.

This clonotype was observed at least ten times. The CDR3 region is CASSARGTGNTDTQYF. The CDR3, as DNA: TGTGCCAGCAGCGCAAGAGGGACTGGTAACACAGATACGCAGTATTTT. J is TRBJ2-3 and V is TRBV5-5, with D perhaps TRBD2 (6 bases). V was pared by 4 bases and J by 2 bases, with 17 bases between. Germline assignment: CDR1 SGHKS and CDR2 YYEKEE (reference sequence). The CDR3 has 16 amino acids.

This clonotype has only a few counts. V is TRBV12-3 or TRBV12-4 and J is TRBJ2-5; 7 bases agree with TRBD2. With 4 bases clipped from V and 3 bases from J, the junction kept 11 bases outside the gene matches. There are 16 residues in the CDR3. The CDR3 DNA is TGTGCCAGCAGTTCCTATAGTCGGGGAGGGAAAGAGACCCAGTACTTC. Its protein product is CASSSYSRGGKETQYF.

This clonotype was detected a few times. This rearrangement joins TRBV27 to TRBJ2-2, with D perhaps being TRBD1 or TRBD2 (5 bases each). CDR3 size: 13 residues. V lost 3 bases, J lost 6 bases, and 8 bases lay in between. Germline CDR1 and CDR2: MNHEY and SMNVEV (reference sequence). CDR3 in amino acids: CASSLRGSGELFF. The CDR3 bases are TGTGCCAGCAGTTTGAGGGGATCCGGGGAGCTGTTTTTT.

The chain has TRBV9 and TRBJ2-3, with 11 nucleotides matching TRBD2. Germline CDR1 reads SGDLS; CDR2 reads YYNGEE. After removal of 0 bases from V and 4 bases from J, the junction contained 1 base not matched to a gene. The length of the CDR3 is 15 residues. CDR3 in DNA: TGTGCCAGCAGCGTAGAGGGACTAGCGGCAGATACGCAGTATTTT. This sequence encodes CASSVEGLAADTQYF. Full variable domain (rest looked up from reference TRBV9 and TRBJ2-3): DSGVTQTPKHLITATGQRVTLRCSPRSGDLSVYWYQQSLDQGLQFLIQYYNGEERAKGNILERFSAQQFPDLHSELNLSSLELGDSALYFCASSVEGLAADTQYFGPGTRLTVL.